The 23 T cell receptor beta chains below come from one sample, sequenced in a study of blood T cell repertoires in COVID-19. The method was immunoSEQ multiplex PCR; TCRdb's version includes in-frame clones alone and lacks a portion of them. The table includes about 83,000 clones, 85% to 90% detected once. Material: peripheral blood. These receptors originate from a woman of 80 years or more in a cohort sampled during active or convalescent COVID-19.

This chain joins TRBV7-8 and TRBJ2-2, with 11 positions matching TRBD2. In germline, CDR1 is SGHVS, CDR2 FQNEAQ. The CDR3 loop spans 17 amino acids. With 1 base clipped from V and 5 bases from J, the junction kept 6 bases outside the gene matches. The CDR3 spells CASSLVFTSGGTGELFF. The CDR3 DNA is TGTGCCAGCAGCTTAGTGTTCACTAGCGGGGGAACCGGGGAGCTGTTTTTT. The whole variable domain, filled in from reference TRBV7-8 and TRBJ2-2, reads GAGVSQSPRYKVAKRGQDVALRCDPISGHVSLFWYQQALGQGPEFLTYFQNEAQLDKSGLPSDRFFAERPEGSVSTLKIQRTQQEDSAVYLCASSLVFTSGGTGELFFGEGSRLTVL.

The chain couples TRBV20-1 to TRBJ1-5; D is uncertain. The CDR3 length is 13 residues. Looked up from germline, CDR1 is DFQATT and CDR2 is SNEGSKA (reference sequence). V lost 3 bases, J lost 1 base, and 7 bases lay in between. CDR3 coding DNA: TGCAGTGCTAGTGCAGGCAGCAATCAGCCCCAGCATTTT. It encodes CSASAGSNQPQHF.

This chain links TRBV5-1 with TRBJ1-1; D uncertain. V was pared by 0 bases and J by 6 bases, with 12 bases between. The germline V gene encodes CDR1 SGHRS and CDR2 YFSETQ. The length of the CDR3 is 14 residues. CDR3 protein: CASSLETPGAEAFF. The CDR3 nucleotides read TGCGCCAGCAGCTTGGAAACCCCCGGGGCTGAAGCTTTCTTT.

The rearrangement links TRBV7-9 to TRBJ1-5; D is perhaps TRBD1 (5 bases). CDR3 length: 14 residues. V was trimmed by 1 base and J by 3 bases, leaving 7 bases between them. Germline V gives CDR1 SEHNR, CDR2 FQNEAQ (reference sequence). The CDR3 here is CASSLVTDNQPQHF. The CDR3 DNA is TGTGCCAGCAGCTTAGTGACAGACAATCAGCCCCAGCATTTT.

The chain's CDR3 is CASSATGVYGYTF. CDR3 bases: TGTGCCAGCAGCGCAACAGGGGTCTATGGCTACACCTTC. The chain is built from TRBV6-5 and TRBJ1-2; 7 bases fit TRBD1. The CDR3 spans 13 residues. Germline V gene lookup returns CDR1 MNHEY and CDR2 SVGAGI. Germline trimming cut 6 bases from V and 4 bases from J; bases unmatched to any gene: 5.

CDR3 loop: CASRHTGDTAEAFF. The CDR3, as DNA: TGTGCCAGCAGACACACAGGGGATACCGCTGAAGCTTTCTTT. This chain connects TRBV6-5 to TRBJ1-1; TRBD1 matches at 7 bases. The CDR3 runs to 14 residues. Trimming took 6 bases from V and 6 from J; bases not matched to a gene: 10. Germline-derived CDR1 and CDR2 are MNHEY and SVGAGI.

The chain combines TRBV18 with TRBJ2-7, with TRBD1 identical over 10 bases. The CDR3 has 14 amino acids. CDR1 is KGHSH and CDR2 is LQKENI in the germline V gene. V was pared by 8 bases and J by 3 bases, with 7 bases of the junction left unmatched. The CDR3, as DNA: TGTGCCAGCGGAACCGGGACAGGGGTCTACGAGCAGTACTTC. Translating it yields CASGTGTGVYEQYF. The variable domain in full, completed from reference TRBV18 and TRBJ2-7, reads NAGVMQNPRHLVRRRGQEARLRCSPMKGHSHVYWYRQLPEEGLKFMVYLQKENIIDESGMPKERFSAEFPKEGPSILRIQQVVRGDSAAYFCASGTGTGVYEQYFGPGTRLTVT.

The chain is built from TRBV11-2 and TRBJ1-5; unclear D gene. CDR3 length: 15 amino acids. Germline-derived CDR1 and CDR2 are SGHAT and FQNNGV. V was trimmed by 3 bases and J by 1 base, leaving 10 bases between them. CDR3 nucleotides: TGTGCCAGCAGCTTGACCGGGAGCAGCAATCAGCCCCAGCATTTT. Amino acid sequence: CASSLTGSSNQPQHF.

The chain recombines TRBV6-5 with TRBJ1-4, with D perhaps TRBD1 (6 bases). This CDR3 has 14 residues. V was trimmed by 6 bases and J by 5 bases, leaving 13 bases between them. From germline, CDR1 is MNHEY and CDR2 SVGAGI. This CDR3 is CASRSGGTNEKLFF. DNA for the CDR3: TGTGCCAGCAGATCCGGGGGGACAAATGAAAAACTGTTTTTT.

This sequence joins TRBV2 and TRBJ1-5, with TRBD1 identical over 8 bases. From germline, CDR1 is SNHLY and CDR2 FYNNEI. This CDR3 has 14 residues. Germline trimming cut 6 bases from V and 7 bases from J; bases unmatched to any gene: 8. The chain's CDR3 is CASRPDREKQPQHF. The CDR3 nucleotides are TGTGCCAGCAGGCCGGACAGGGAGAAACAGCCCCAGCATTTT.

The chain joins TRBV30 to TRBJ1-1, with TRBD1 identical over 9 bases. J lost 5 bases, V lost 6 bases, and 4 bases had no gene match. CDR3 length: 12 amino acids. Germline V CDR1 and CDR2: GTSNPN, SVGIG (reference sequence). The CDR3, as DNA: TGTGCCTGTAGACAGGGGGAGACTGAAGCTTTCTTT. Its translation is CACRQGETEAFF.

V gene TRBV10-3 combines with J gene TRBJ2-7; a weak D match, TRBD2 (6 bases). Trimming cost V 4 bases and J 1 base, with 11 bases left between them. The CDR3 loop spans 14 amino acids. Germline CDR1 is ENHRY and CDR2 is SYGVKD. CDR3: CAISVAEGSYEQYV. CDR3 DNA sequence: TGTGCCATCAGTGTAGCGGAGGGATCCTACGAGCAGTACGTC.

V and J are TRBV11-3 and TRBJ2-5; 7 bases match TRBD1. The V and J ends lost 1 base and 4 bases, in that order; junction bases with no gene match: 12. CDR3 length equals 17 residues. Germline V gene data show CDR1 as SGHNT and CDR2 as YENEEA. The CDR3 DNA is TGTGCCAGCAGCTTAGTCGGGACAGCATGGGGCGTAGAGACCCAGTACTTC. It encodes CASSLVGTAWGVETQYF.

This chain joins TRBV2 and TRBJ2-5, with 7 nucleotides matching TRBD2. This CDR3 has 15 residues. The V segment lost 5 bases and the J segment 5 bases; nucleotides outside the gene matches: 11. Germline V gene sequence: CDR1 SNHLY, CDR2 FYNNEI. The CDR3 coding sequence is TGTGCCAGCAGTTTCGATGGAACTAGCGAGGAGACCCAGTACTTC. Its protein product is CASSFDGTSEETQYF.

The chain employs TRBV6-1 and TRBJ2-5; 11 positions agree with TRBD2. Germline V gene data show CDR1 as MNHNS and CDR2 as SASEGT. V shed 1 base, J shed 4 bases, and the junction held 5 bases outside the gene matches. This CDR3 contains 16 residues. In nucleotides, the CDR3 is TGTGCCAGCAGTGAAGGGTTAGCGGGAGGGGGAGAGACCCAGTACTTC. It codes for CASSEGLAGGGETQYF.

The DNA for the CDR3 is TGTGCCAGCTCACCACGGGGCAGTGATAATCAGCCCCAGCATTTT. It translates to CASSPRGSDNQPQHF. This rearrangement joins TRBV18 to TRBJ1-5; TRBD1 is a possible D gene (5 bases). The germline V gene encodes CDR1 KGHSH and CDR2 LQKENI. Trimming cost V 1 base and J 4 bases, with 11 bases left between them. The CDR3 sequence is 15 residues long.

The chain recombines TRBV19 with TRBJ1-5; 9 nucleotides agree with TRBD1. J was trimmed by 6 bases and V by 4 bases; bases with no gene match: 7. This CDR3 is built from 15 residues. Per germline, CDR1 LNHDA and CDR2 SQIVND (reference sequence). CDR3 sequence reads: CASSNRDRDGQPQHF. The CDR3 bases are TGTGCCAGTAGTAACCGGGACAGGGATGGTCAGCCCCAGCATTTT.

The rearrangement uses TRBV2 and TRBJ1-5; the D gene is possibly TRBD1 (5 bases). This CDR3 region has 15 residues. The V and J ends lost 6 bases and 1 base respectively, with 13 bases between them. In germline, CDR1 is SNHLY, CDR2 FYNNEI. This CDR3 is CASREGRVSNQPQHF. In nucleotides, the CDR3 is TGTGCCAGCAGGGAGGGACGGGTAAGCAATCAGCCCCAGCATTTT. The full variable domain, rest sourced from reference TRBV2 and TRBJ1-5, is EPEVTQTPSHQVTQMGQEVILRCVPISNHLYFYWYRQILGQKVEFLVSFYNNEISEKSEIFDDQFSVERPDGSNFTLKIRSTKLEDSAMYFCASREGRVSNQPQHFGDGTRLSIL.

The chain carries TRBV3-1 (or the pseudogene TRBV3-2) and TRBJ1-1; D might be TRBD1 (6 bases). V was shortened by 3 bases and J by 1 base, with 9 bases between the two germline ends. The germline V gene encodes CDR1 LGHDT and CDR2 YNNKEL (reference sequence). CDR3 length: 14 amino acids. The CDR3 region has the DNA TGTGCCAGCAGCCACTTACAGGGGAACACTGAAGCTTTCTTT. Translating gives CASSHLQGNTEAFF.

There are a few counts of this clone. The chain recombines TRBV18 with TRBJ2-7; D unresolved. The CDR3 has 15 amino acids. Germline V lookup: CDR1 KGHSH, CDR2 LQKENI. The V gene lost 0 bases and the J gene lost 3 bases, with 12 bases spanning the gap. This CDR3 reads CASSPPITESYEQYV. In nucleotides, the CDR3 is TGTGCCAGCTCACCACCGATCACAGAGAGCTACGAGCAGTACGTC.

The V call is TRBV27, the J call TRBJ2-1; 10 bases align to TRBD2. Germline trimming cut 3 bases from V and 3 bases from J; bases unmatched to any gene: 17. This CDR3 spans 20 amino acids. CDR1 is MNHEY, CDR2 SMNVEV, per germline (reference sequence). CDR3 loop: CASSFRPSGLAISGYNEQFF. As DNA, the CDR3 is TGTGCCAGCAGTTTCCGCCCCTCGGGACTAGCGATAAGTGGCTACAATGAGCAGTTCTTC.

This chain joins TRBV6-5 and TRBJ2-3; TRBD1 matches 7 bases. CDR1 is MNHEY and CDR2 is SVGAGI in the germline V gene. The CDR3 totals 13 residues. V shed 6 bases, J shed 5 bases, and the junction held 5 bases outside the gene matches. The CDR3 is CASSSQGLDTQYF. The CDR3 DNA reads TGTGCCAGCAGCTCACAGGGGTTAGATACGCAGTATTTT.

V usage is TRBV9 and J usage is TRBJ1-4; TRBD1 aligns across 8 bases. Trimming at V came to 2 bases and at J to 2 bases, leaving 5 bases not matched to a gene. CDR1 SGDLS and CDR2 YYNGEE come from the germline V gene. The CDR3 is 16 residues long. CDR3 sequence: CASSVTGGYTNEKLFF. CDR3 nucleotides: TGTGCCAGCAGCGTCACAGGGGGTTACACTAATGAAAAACTGTTTTTT.